This T cell receptor beta chain was observed in a study of blood T cell repertoires in COVID-19 (dated by TCRdb to 2020 to 2022). Context from the whole study: Samples from collaborators originated in the United States, Italy and Spain and spanned both the acute and convalescent phases of COVID-19. The repertoires were released in a freely available public database intended as a resource for research on the immune response to SARS-CoV-2. The material from the prospective study consisted of cDNA or gDNA derived from T cells, B-cell-depleted T cells, or PBMCs. Subjects who had been exposed to COVID-19, were actively infected with it, or had recovered from it provided the deeply sampled blood TCRbeta repertoires that made up the dataset. Nearly every sample came with metadata listing a de-identified subject ID, COVID-19 status, age in years and sex. Where available, HLA class I and class II types were obtained from metadata supplied by the sample provider rather than from assay-based typing. Samples came from the ongoing ImmuneRACE study (first 160 participants) plus 1,254 subjects from 6 global collaborators. Results and caveats for the whole study, not just this receptor: The quantity of clinical and demographic metadata differed by source and by participant and was supplied without curation.

Turning to this clone: Which antigen it targets is not known. No base quality information exists; no much larger clone differs at one position.

The immunoSEQ Assay, a bias-controlled multiplex PCR, was used to amplify TCRbeta CDR3 regions from genomic DNA. For the original study's pipeline: Nucleated cell counts per sample were estimated from amplification of reference gene primers within the assay. To quantify the absolute abundance of each unique TCRbeta CDR3 rearrangement, sequence reads were collapsed and filtered. For each sample, productive Simpson clonality was calculated as the square root of Simpson's diversity index across productive rearrangements. Sourced from immuneACCESS, this table was stored by TCRdb with only in-frame sequences that have V and J called. A share of the clones is absent; for the studies checked, an unresolved V gene accounts for under half, and the remainder has no known explanation. V and J calls and clone size follow that table, whereas D and trimming were derived from the DNA. Here the sample has hundreds of thousands of clones; approximately 90% occur a single time. 7.2% of the sample is taken by the ten largest.

Per the germline V gene, ENHRY is the CDR1 and SYGVKD is the CDR2. CDR3 length: 18 amino acids, cysteine to phenylalanine. Of all the DNA, just the CDR3 is kept, 54 bases in frame from base 1. The junction shows trimming of 4 bases on V and 2 bases on J, and the gene matches do not reach 8 bases of it. Another Seattle source contributed samples from volunteer blood donors who had recovered from COVID-19. Each collaborating institution followed its own protocols to collect whole blood in K2EDTA tubes. For TCRbeta analysis, collaborators shipped samples as frozen whole blood, isolated PBMCs, or DNA extracted from either of those sample types.

The receptor was derived from a man in his 60s who had recovered from COVID-19. The rearrangement joined TRBV10-3 to TRBJ2-3, with TRBD2 identical over 14 junction bases. The sequencing sample was made of peripheral blood. In nucleotide form, the sequence is TGTGCCATCAGTGGACTAGCGGGGGGGCCCGATTCCACAGATACGCAGTATTTT. Its protein is CAISGLAGGPDSTDTQYF.